These 4 T cell receptor beta chains were all obtained from the same sample, sequenced in a study of vaccination and CD4 T cells after COVID-19. The assay that was used to sequence DNA from cultured CD4+ T cells was the Oncomine TCR Beta short-read assay. A single record per CDR3 protein comes from TCRdb applying MiXCR to the PCR reads. The sample includes 15,000 to 20,000 distinct CDR3 sequences, about 51% of them seen just once. Indicated treatment: roughly 10-day PBMC culture with coronavirus spike peptide pools or control peptides (ViraFEST assay). Their antigens remain unidentified. Sample: CD4+ T cells from blood, cultured in vitro. The receptors derive from a human donor who had recovered from COVID-19.

The rearrangement joins TRBV20-1 to TRBJ2-7; D is unclear. This CDR3 comprises 12 residues. Looked up from germline, CDR1 is DFQATT and CDR2 is SNEGSKA (reference sequence). V shed 3 bases and J shed 2 bases, with 8 bases lying between them. CDR3 nucleotide sequence: TGCAGTGCTAGTGCTGGGCCCTACGAGCAGTACTTC. Protein product: CSASAGPYEQYF.

The chain joins TRBV7-8 to TRBJ1-4; no firm D call. Germline V gene data show CDR1 as SGHVS and CDR2 as FQNEAQ. CDR3 size: 13 residues. Trimming stripped 3 bases from V and 6 bases from J, with 8 bases between. The CDR3 region is CASSLSGYEKLFF. The CDR3 DNA reads as TGTGCCAGCAGCTTGTCAGGTTATGAAAAACTGTTTTTT.

This chain connects TRBV2 to TRBJ1-6, with 7 bases matching TRBD1. Germline CDR1 is SNHLY and CDR2 is FYNNEI. CDR3 length equals 16 residues. V dropped 8 bases and J dropped 7; count of bases not matched to a gene: 14. CDR3 coding DNA: TGTGCCAGCGGTGGAGGAAGGGGGCAGGCGAATTCACCCCTCCACTTT. It encodes CASGGGRGQANSPLHF.

The V gene is TRBV20-1, the J gene TRBJ2-7; TRBD1 or TRBD2 may be the D gene (5 bases each). The CDR3 runs 13 residues. V dropped 5 bases and J dropped 0 bases, with 11 bases sitting between them. CDR1 DFQATT and CDR2 SNEGSKA come from the germline V gene (reference sequence). The CDR3 DNA is TGCAGTGCTCGAGCAGGGAGCTCCTACGAGCAGTACTTC. This translates into CSARAGSSYEQYF.